These 21 T cell receptor beta chains share one sample of origin, sequenced in a study of blood T cell repertoires in COVID-19. Using immunoSEQ multiplex PCR, the repertoire was profiled, and TCRdb retains in-frame clones only, with some absent. Among 120,000 or so clones listed, about 81% were seen once. Sequencing was done on a sample of peripheral blood. Receptors originate from a young man with COVID-19, enrolled during active disease.

The chain links TRBV11-2 to TRBJ2-2, with 7 bases fitting TRBD1. V lost 5 bases to trimming and J lost 3 bases; unmatched junction nucleotides: 12. Germline V gene data show CDR1 as SGHAT and CDR2 as FQNNGV. CDR3 length: 17 amino acids. The CDR3 DNA reads as TGTGCCAGCAGCAGGAGTCCCCGGGACAGATACACCGGGGAGCTGTTTTTT. Its translation is CASSRSPRDRYTGELFF.

This clone was recorded a few times. The chain couples TRBV28 to TRBJ1-2; 8 bases align to TRBD1. This CDR3 region has 14 residues. CDR1 is MDHEN, CDR2 SYDVKM, per germline. V trimming: 3 bases; J trimming: 4 bases; junction bases outside the gene matches: 4. CDR3: CASSLGQGAYGYTF. Here the CDR3 DNA reads TGTGCCAGCAGTTTGGGGCAGGGGGCCTATGGCTACACCTTC.

There are a few counts of this clone. The V gene is TRBV5-8, the J gene TRBJ2-1, with 14 nucleotides matching TRBD2. CDR1 and CDR2 from the germline V gene are SGHTS and YDEGEE. CDR3 size: 17 residues. V was pared by 2 bases and J by 8 bases, with 9 bases of the junction left unmatched. CDR3: CASSFAATSGGADEQFF. The CDR3 DNA sequence: TGTGCCAGCAGCTTCGCCGCGACTAGCGGGGGGGCGGATGAGCAGTTCTTC.

This sequence joins TRBV19 and TRBJ2-5; TRBD2 is a possible D gene (6 bases). Between the trimmed V and J ends, which lost 1 base and 4 bases, there was a span of 13 bases. CDR1 is LNHDA and CDR2 is SQIVND in the germline V gene (reference sequence). This CDR3 is 15 amino acids long. CDR3 bases: TGTGCCAGTAGTATAGTCCGGGGGTCGCGAGAGACCCAGTACTTC. It specifies CASSIVRGSRETQYF.

The gene calls are TRBV28 and TRBJ2-7; TRBD1 might be the D (6 bases). Germline V gene lookup returns CDR1 MDHEN and CDR2 SYDVKM. This CDR3 comprises 13 residues. The V and J ends lost 6 bases and 1 base respectively, with 10 bases between them. The CDR3 loop is CASSPGQSYEQYF. The CDR3 coding sequence is TGTGCCAGCAGCCCTGGACAGTCCTACGAGCAGTACTTC.

The gene calls are TRBV19 and TRBJ1-5, with D possibly TRBD1 on 5 matching bases. V shed 6 bases and J shed 0 bases, with 12 bases lying between them. CDR3 length: 15 residues. From germline, CDR1 is LNHDA and CDR2 SQIVND (reference sequence). CDR3 residues: CASSKGLYSNQPQHF. The DNA for the CDR3 is TGTGCCAGTAGCAAGGGACTATATAGCAATCAGCCCCAGCATTTT.

The V call is TRBV28, the J call TRBJ2-1; 12 nucleotides align to TRBD1. Trimming removed 2 bases from V and 12 bases from J; junction bases left unmatched: 11. The germline V gene encodes CDR1 MDHEN and CDR2 SYDVKM. There are 16 residues in the CDR3. CDR3 residues: CASSLTGTGGSGGQFF. CDR3 sequence (DNA): TGTGCCAGCAGTTTAACCGGGACAGGGGGCTCCGGGGGGCAGTTCTTC.

J is TRBJ1-5 and V is TRBV27; D possibly corresponds to TRBD1 (6 bases). CDR3 length equals 15 residues. Trimming stripped 3 bases from V and 6 bases from J, with 15 bases between. CDR1 and CDR2 (germline): MNHEY, SMNVEV (reference sequence). DNA for the CDR3: TGTGCCAGCAGTTTGTCCCCGCTGGGGGCTCAGCCCCAGCATTTT. The encoded protein is CASSLSPLGAQPQHF.

V gene TRBV19 combines with J gene TRBJ1-5; weak D call: TRBD1 (5 bases). This CDR3 is built from 15 residues. The ends were cut back, 7 bases at V and 11 bases at J, with 24 bases in the middle. Germline loops: CDR1 LNHDA, CDR2 SQIVND (reference sequence). The CDR3 here is CASNSQDNWDGAQHF. The CDR3 DNA is TGTGCCAGTAATAGTCAGGACAACTGGGATGGGGCCCAGCATTTT.

CDR3 loop: CASSAGLGYNEQFF. The CDR3 DNA sequence: TGTGCCAGCAGCGCAGGACTCGGTTACAATGAGCAGTTCTTC. This sequence joins TRBV9 and TRBJ2-1, with TRBD2 as a possible D gene (5 bases). The CDR3 sequence is 14 residues long. The germline CDR1 and CDR2 sequences are SGDLS and YYNGEE. V dropped 3 bases and J dropped 4 bases, with 11 bases sitting between them.

V and J are TRBV28 and TRBJ1-6; possibly TRBD1 for D (6 bases). CDR1 and CDR2 from the germline V gene are MDHEN and SYDVKM. V was shortened by 3 bases and J by 4 bases, with 16 bases between the two germline ends. The CDR3 loop spans 17 amino acids. The chain's CDR3 is CASSFGPGDFYNSPLHF. The DNA for the CDR3 is TGTGCCAGCAGTTTCGGTCCAGGGGATTTTTATAATTCACCCCTCCACTTT.

This rearrangement joins TRBV28 to TRBJ1-2, with D perhaps TRBD1 (5 bases). The ends were cut back, 7 bases at V and 3 bases at J, with 15 bases in the middle. There are 14 residues in the CDR3. CDR1 is MDHEN and CDR2 is SYDVKM in the germline V gene. CDR3 in amino acids: CASTPPAGYYGYTF. For the CDR3, the DNA is TGTGCCAGCACCCCCCCGGCAGGGTACTATGGCTACACCTTC.

V is TRBV12-3 or TRBV12-4 and J is TRBJ1-2, with 7 bases matching TRBD1. Losses at the gene ends were 6 bases for V and 8 bases for J; bases not matched to a gene: 6. This CDR3 is built from 12 residues. CDR3 loop: CASRDRSYGYTF. CDR3 nucleotides: TGTGCCAGCAGGGACAGGAGCTACGGCTACACCTTC.

This clone occurred a few times. The chain combines TRBV7-2 with TRBJ2-4; D gene ambiguous. The length of the CDR3 is 13 residues. From germline, CDR1 is SGHTA and CDR2 FQGNSA. Trimming left V 5 bases short and J 5 bases short, with 10 bases between. The CDR3 nucleotides are TGTGCCAGCAGCCCAAGTGGGCAAAACATTCAGTACTTC. It specifies CASSPSGQNIQYF.

V is TRBV7-9 and J is TRBJ1-5; 9 nucleotides line up with TRBD1. The CDR3 loop spans 15 amino acids. Losses at the gene ends were 2 bases for V and 5 bases for J; bases not matched to a gene: 4. Per the germline V gene, CDR1 is SEHNR and CDR2 is FQNEAQ (reference sequence). This CDR3 reads CASSLSTGGHQPQHF. CDR3 DNA: TGTGCCAGCAGCTTATCGACAGGGGGACATCAGCCCCAGCATTTT.

This clone showed up many times. This chain connects TRBV19 to TRBJ1-1, with TRBD1 as a possible D gene (5 bases). The germline CDR1 and CDR2 sequences are LNHDA and SQIVND (reference sequence). Trimming took 9 bases from V and 4 from J, leaving 18 bases between them. The CDR3 runs to 14 residues. This CDR3 reads CASKEEGKGTEAFF. In nucleotides, the CDR3 is TGTGCCAGCAAGGAGGAGGGGAAGGGCACTGAAGCTTTCTTT.

The J gene is TRBJ1-2, the V gene TRBV27; unclear D gene. Looked up from germline, CDR1 is MNHEY and CDR2 is SMNVEV (reference sequence). V shed 5 bases and J shed 3 bases, with 10 bases lying between them. The CDR3 contains 13 residues. CDR3 in DNA: TGTGCCAGCAGTCAAGGTGGAGACTATGGCTACACCTTC. Its translation is CASSQGGDYGYTF.

The genes are TRBV5-1 and TRBJ2-7; 8 nucleotides line up with TRBD1. Germline V gene data show CDR1 as SGHRS and CDR2 as YFSETQ. The CDR3 sequence is 13 residues long. The junction had 2 bases not matched to a gene; V was cut back by 3 bases and J by 3 bases. The CDR3 DNA is TGCGCCAGCAGCTGGGACAGGCGCTACGAGCAGTACTTC. Amino acids: CASSWDRRYEQYF.

The chain is built from TRBV7-2 and TRBJ1-5; tentatively, D is TRBD1 (5 bases). Germline V gene sequence: CDR1 SGHTA, CDR2 FQGNSA. Trimming removed 2 bases from V and 4 bases from J, with 12 bases in between. The CDR3 length is 15 residues. CDR3 bases: TGTGCCAGCAGCTTAAGGTTTGGGGGGAATCAGCCCCAGCATTTT. It encodes CASSLRFGGNQPQHF.

The J gene is TRBJ1-1, the V gene TRBV25-1; D is unclear. The germline CDR1 and CDR2 sequences are MGHDK and SYGVNS. The CDR3 covers 15 residues. The V gene lost 9 bases and the J gene lost 4 bases, with 21 bases spanning the gap. CDR3 in DNA: TGTGCCAGTGATCCGGGCTTTGGGCGGGGCACTGAAGCTTTCTTT. Encoded protein: CASDPGFGRGTEAFF.

The gene calls are TRBV28 and TRBJ1-5; no definite D call. Germline CDR1 is MDHEN and CDR2 is SYDVKM. The CDR3 is 12 residues long. V lost 2 bases, J lost 5 bases, and 4 bases lay in between. The CDR3 region has the DNA TGTGCCAGCAGTTTAAGCGATCAGCCCCAGCATTTT. Translated: CASSLSDQPQHF.